This TCR beta chain derives from a study of blood T cell repertoires in COVID-19. Only in-frame clones appear in the TCRdb table, and some are missing; sequencing was by immunoSEQ multiplex PCR. This sample carries 70,000 to 95,000 clones, roughly 86% of them seen once, and the ten largest clones take 7% to 8%. This clonotype was obtained from a man between 65 and 80 years old with acute or convalescent COVID-19. The specimen sequenced was peripheral blood.

The CDR3, as DNA: TGTGCCAGCAGTCAGACCTACGAGCAGTACTTC. This encodes CASSQTYEQYF. This chain uses TRBV6-2 or TRBV6-3 with TRBJ2-7; D gene ambiguous. This CDR3 has 11 residues. The V gene lost 5 bases and the J gene lost 2 bases, with 4 bases spanning the gap. Germline lookup yields CDR1 MNHEY and CDR2 SVGEGT.